The sequence of this TCR beta chain was determined in a study of T cell changes during pregnancy in multiple sclerosis. V gave up 6 bases and J gave up 1 base; unmatched junction bases: 5. This CDR3 has 14 amino acids. Germline V gene data show CDR1 as LGHNA and CDR2 as YNFKEQ. Only in-frame clones appear in the TCRdb table, and some are missing; sequencing was by immunoSEQ multiplex PCR. Of 60,000 to 70,000 clones in the sample, around 91% are singletons; the top ten hold approximately 1.5%. This sequence originates from a female donor in good health, enrolled as a control in a pregnancy study. This specimen consisted of peripheral blood, obtained in the third trimester of pregnancy. This chain uses TRBV4-2 with TRBJ1-1; 7 positions match TRBD1. This CDR3 is CASRLSGGNTEAFF. DNA for the CDR3: TGTGCCAGCAGACTATCAGGGGGGAACACTGAAGCTTTCTTT.